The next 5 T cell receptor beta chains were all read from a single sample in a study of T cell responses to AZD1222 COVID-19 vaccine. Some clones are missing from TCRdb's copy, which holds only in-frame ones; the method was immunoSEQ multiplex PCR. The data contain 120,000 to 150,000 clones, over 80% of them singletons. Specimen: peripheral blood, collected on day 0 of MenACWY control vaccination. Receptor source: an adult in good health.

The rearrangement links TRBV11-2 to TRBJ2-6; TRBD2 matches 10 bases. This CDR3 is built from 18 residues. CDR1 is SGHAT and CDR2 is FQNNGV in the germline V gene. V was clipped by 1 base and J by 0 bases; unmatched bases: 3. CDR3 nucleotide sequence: TGTGCCAGCAGCTTAGCGGCTAGCGGGAGCTCTGGGGCCAACGTCCTGACTTTC. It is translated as CASSLAASGSSGANVLTF.

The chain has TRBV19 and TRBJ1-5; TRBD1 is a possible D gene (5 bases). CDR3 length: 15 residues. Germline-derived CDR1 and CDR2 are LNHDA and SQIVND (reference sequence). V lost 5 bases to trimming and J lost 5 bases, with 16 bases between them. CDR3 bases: TGTGCCAGTAGTGATTTCGGGACCCTAGATCAGCCCCAGCATTTT. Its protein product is CASSDFGTLDQPQHF.

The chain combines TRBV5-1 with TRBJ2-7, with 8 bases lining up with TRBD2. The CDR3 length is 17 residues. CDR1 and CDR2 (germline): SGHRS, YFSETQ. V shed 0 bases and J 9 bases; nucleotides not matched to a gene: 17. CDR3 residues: CASSLALGAGGETTQYF. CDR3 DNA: TGCGCCAGCAGCTTGGCCTTGGGGGCGGGAGGAGAAACGACGCAGTACTTC.

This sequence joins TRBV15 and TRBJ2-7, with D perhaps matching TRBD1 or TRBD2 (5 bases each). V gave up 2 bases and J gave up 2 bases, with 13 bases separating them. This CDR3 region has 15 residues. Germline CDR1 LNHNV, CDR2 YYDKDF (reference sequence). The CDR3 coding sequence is TGTGCCACCAGCAGATCCGGGACGGGGACCTACGAGCAGTACTTC. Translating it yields CATSRSGTGTYEQYF.

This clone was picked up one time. DNA of the CDR3: TGTGCCAGCTCCCCCGAAGGGTATTCCACTGAAGCTTTCTTT. Amino acids: CASSPEGYSTEAFF. V gene TRBV25-1 combines with J gene TRBJ1-1; D is undetermined. V shed 8 bases and J shed 4 bases, with 17 bases lying between them. The germline V gene has CDR1 MGHDK and CDR2 SYGVNS. CDR3 length equals 14 residues.